The sequence of this T cell receptor beta chain was determined in a study of T cell responses to AZD1222 COVID-19 vaccine. Germline V gene lookup returns CDR1 SGHNT and CDR2 YENEEA. The CDR3 is 14 amino acids. The trim removed 5 bases at V and 7 bases at J, leaving 6 bases unmatched. Assay: immunoSEQ multiplex PCR; the TCRdb copy retains only in-frame clones and omits some. The sample shows some 100,000 clones, more than 70% of them seen only once. The sample here was peripheral blood, taken on day 0 of AZD1222 vaccination. V and J are TRBV11-3 and TRBJ2-1, with 9 bases identical to TRBD1. The TCR sequence derives from an adult in good health. The chain's CDR3 is CASSTRTGVNEQFF. DNA for the CDR3: TGTGCCAGCAGCACCCGGACAGGGGTGAATGAGCAGTTCTTC.